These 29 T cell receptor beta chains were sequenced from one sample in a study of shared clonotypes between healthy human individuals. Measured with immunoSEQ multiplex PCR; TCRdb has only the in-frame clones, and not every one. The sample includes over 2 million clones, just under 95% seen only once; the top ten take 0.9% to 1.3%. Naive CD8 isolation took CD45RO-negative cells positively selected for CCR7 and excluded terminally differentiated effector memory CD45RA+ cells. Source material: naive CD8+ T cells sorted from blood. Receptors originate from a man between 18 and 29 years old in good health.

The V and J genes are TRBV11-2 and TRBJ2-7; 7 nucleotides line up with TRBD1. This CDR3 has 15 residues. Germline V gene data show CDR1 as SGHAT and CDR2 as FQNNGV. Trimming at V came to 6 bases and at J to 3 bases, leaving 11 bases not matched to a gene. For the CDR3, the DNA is TGTGCCAGCAGGTCCAGGGGGTTTTCGATCTACGAGCAGTACTTC. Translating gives CASRSRGFSIYEQYF.

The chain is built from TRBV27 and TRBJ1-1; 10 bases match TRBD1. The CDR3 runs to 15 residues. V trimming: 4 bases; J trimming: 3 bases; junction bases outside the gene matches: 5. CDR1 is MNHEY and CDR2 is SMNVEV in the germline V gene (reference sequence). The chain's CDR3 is CASSSPGTGDTEAFF. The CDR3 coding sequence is TGTGCCAGCAGTTCACCTGGGACAGGGGACACTGAAGCTTTCTTT.

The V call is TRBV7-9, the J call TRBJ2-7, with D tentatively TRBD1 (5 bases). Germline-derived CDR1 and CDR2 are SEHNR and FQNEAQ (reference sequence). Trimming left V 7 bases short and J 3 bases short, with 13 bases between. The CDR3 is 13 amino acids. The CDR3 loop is CASIATADYEQYF. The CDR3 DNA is TGTGCCAGCATTGCGACAGCCGACTACGAGCAGTACTTC.

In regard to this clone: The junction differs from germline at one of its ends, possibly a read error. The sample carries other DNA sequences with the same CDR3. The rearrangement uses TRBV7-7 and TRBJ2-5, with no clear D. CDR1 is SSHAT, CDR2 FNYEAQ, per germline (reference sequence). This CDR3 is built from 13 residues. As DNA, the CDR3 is TGTGCTAGCAGCTTAAATAGGCAGGAGACCCAGTACTTC. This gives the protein CASSLNRQETQYF.

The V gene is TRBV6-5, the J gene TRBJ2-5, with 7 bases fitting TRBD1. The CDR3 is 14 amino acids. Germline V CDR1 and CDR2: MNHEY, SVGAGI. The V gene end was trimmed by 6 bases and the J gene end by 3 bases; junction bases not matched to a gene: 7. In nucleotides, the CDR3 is TGTGCCAGCAGCCACTCGGGACAGAAAGAGACCCAGTACTTC. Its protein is CASSHSGQKETQYF.

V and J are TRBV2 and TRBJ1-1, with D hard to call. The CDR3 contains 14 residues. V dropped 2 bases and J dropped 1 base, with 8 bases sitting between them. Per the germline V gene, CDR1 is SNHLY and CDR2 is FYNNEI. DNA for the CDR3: TGTGCCAGCAGTGAAAGAGATTCGAACACTGAAGCTTTCTTT. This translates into CASSERDSNTEAFF.

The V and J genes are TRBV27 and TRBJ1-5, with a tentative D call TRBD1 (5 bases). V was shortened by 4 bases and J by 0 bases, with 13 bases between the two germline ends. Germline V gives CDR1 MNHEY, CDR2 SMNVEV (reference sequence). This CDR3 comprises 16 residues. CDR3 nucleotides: TGTGCCAGCAGTTCTTTTTCGGGGCTTAGCAATCAGCCCCAGCATTTT. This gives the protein CASSSFSGLSNQPQHF.

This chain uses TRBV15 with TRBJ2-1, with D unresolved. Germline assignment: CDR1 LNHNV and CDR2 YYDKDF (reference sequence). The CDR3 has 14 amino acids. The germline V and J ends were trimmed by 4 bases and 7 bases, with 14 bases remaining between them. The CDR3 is CATSTAGLGNEQFF. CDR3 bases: TGTGCCACCAGCACCGCTGGTCTGGGGAATGAGCAGTTCTTC.

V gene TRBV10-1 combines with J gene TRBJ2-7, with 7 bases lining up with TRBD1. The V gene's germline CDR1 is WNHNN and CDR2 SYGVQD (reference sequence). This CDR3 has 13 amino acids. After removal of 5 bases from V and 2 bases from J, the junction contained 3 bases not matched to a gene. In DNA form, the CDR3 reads TGCGCCAGCAGTCAAGGGACAGCCTACGAGCAGTACTTC. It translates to CASSQGTAYEQYF.

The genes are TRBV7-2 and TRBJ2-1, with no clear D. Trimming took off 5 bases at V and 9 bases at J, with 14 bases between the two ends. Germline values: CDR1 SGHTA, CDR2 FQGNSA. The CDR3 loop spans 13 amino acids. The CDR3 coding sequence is TGTGCCAGCAGCCCTGTCTCCTACGGTGAGCAGTTCTTC. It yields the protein CASSPVSYGEQFF.

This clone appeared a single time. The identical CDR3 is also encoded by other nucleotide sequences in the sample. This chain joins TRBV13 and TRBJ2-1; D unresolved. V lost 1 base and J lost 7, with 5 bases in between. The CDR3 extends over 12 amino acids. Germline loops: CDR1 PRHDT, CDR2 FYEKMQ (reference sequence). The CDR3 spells CASSLAANEQFF. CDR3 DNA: TGTGCCAGCAGCTTAGCAGCTAATGAGCAGTTCTTC.

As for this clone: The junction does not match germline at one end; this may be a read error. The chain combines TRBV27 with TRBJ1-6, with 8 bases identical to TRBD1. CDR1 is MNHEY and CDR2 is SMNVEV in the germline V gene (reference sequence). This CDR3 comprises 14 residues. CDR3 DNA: TGTGCCAGCAGTTCCGGACAGGGTAATCCACCCCTCCACTTT. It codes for CASSSGQGNPPLHF.

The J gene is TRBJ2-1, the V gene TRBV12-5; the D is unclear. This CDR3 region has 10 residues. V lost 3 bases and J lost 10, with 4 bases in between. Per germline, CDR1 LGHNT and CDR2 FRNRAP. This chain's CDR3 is CASGFPEQFF. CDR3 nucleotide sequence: TGTGCTAGTGGTTTCCCCGAGCAGTTCTTC.

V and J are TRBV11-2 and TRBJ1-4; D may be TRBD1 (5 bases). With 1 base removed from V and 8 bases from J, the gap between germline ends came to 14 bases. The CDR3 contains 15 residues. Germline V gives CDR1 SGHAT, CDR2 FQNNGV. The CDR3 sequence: CASSLGSGTGEKLFF. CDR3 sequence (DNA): TGTGCCAGCAGCTTAGGATCCGGGACGGGCGAAAAACTGTTTTTT. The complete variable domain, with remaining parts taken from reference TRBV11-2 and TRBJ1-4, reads EAGVAQSPRYKIIEKRQSVAFWCNPISGHATLYWYQQILGQGPKLLIQFQNNGVVDDSQLPKDRFSAERLKGVDSTLKIQPAKLEDSAVYLCASSLGSGTGEKLFFGSGTQLSVL.

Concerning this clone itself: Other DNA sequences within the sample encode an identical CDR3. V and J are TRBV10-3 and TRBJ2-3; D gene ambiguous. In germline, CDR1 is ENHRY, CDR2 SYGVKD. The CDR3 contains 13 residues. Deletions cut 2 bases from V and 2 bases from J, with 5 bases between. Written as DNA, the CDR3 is TGTGCCATCAGTGAGCCCAACACAGATACGCAGTATTTT. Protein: CAISEPNTDTQYF.

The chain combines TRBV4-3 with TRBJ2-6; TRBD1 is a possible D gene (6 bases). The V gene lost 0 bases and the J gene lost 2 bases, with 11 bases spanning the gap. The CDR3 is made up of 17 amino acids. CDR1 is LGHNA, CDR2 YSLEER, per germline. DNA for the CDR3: TGCGCCAGCAGCCAAGAGCAGGGGACGGCTGGGGCCAACGTCCTGACTTTC. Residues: CASSQEQGTAGANVLTF.

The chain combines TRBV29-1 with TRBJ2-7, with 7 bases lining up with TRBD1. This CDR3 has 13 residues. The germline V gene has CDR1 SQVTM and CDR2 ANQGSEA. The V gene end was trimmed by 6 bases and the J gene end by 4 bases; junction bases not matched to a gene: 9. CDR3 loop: CSVAGTDSYEQYF. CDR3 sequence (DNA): TGCAGCGTGGCCGGGACAGATAGTTACGAGCAGTACTTC.

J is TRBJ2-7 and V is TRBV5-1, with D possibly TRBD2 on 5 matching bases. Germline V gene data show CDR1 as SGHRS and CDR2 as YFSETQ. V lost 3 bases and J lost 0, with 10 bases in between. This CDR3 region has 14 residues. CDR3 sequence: CASSSQTTSYEQYF. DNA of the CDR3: TGCGCCAGCAGCTCGCAGACTACCTCCTACGAGCAGTACTTC.

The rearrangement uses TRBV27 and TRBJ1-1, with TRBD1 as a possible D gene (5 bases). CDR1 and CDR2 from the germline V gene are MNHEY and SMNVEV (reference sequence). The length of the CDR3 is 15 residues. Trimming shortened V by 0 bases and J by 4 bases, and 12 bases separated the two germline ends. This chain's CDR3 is CASSLSSGPFTEAFF. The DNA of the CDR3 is TGTGCCAGCAGTTTATCGTCAGGGCCATTCACTGAAGCTTTCTTT.

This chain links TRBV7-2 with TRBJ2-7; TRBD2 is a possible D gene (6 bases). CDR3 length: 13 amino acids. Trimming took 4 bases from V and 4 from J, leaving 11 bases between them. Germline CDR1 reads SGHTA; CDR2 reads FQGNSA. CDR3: CASSWGGKYEQYF. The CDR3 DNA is TGTGCCAGCAGCTGGGGCGGGAAATACGAGCAGTACTTC. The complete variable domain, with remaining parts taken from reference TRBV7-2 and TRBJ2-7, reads GAGVSQSPSNKVTEKGKDVELRCDPISGHTALYWYRQSLGQGLEFLIYFQGNSAPDKSGLPSDRFSAERTGGSVSTLTIQRTQQEDSAVYLCASSWGGKYEQYFGPGTRLTVT.

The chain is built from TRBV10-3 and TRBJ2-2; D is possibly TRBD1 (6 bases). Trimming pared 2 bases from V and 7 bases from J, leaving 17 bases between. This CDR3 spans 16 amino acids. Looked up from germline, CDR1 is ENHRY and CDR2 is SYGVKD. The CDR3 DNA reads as TGTGCCATCAGTGAGGAGAGACAGGTTACGGTCGGGGAGCTGTTTTTT. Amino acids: CAISEERQVTVGELFF.

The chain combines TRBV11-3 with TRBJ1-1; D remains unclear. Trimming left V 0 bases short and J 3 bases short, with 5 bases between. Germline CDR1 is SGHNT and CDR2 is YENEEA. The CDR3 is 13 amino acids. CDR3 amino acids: CASSLDPDTEAFF. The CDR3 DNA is TGTGCCAGCAGCTTAGATCCAGACACTGAAGCTTTCTTT.

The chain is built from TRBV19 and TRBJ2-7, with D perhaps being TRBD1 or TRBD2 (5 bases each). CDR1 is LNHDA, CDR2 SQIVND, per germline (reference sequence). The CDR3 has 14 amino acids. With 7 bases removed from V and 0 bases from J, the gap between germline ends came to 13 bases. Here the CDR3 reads CASKSFGTSYEQYF. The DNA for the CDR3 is TGTGCCAGTAAATCTTTCGGGACCTCCTACGAGCAGTACTTC.

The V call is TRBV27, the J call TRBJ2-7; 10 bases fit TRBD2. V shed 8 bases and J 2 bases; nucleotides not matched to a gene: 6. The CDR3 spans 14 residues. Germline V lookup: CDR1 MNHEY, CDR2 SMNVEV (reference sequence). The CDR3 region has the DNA TGTGCCAGCCGGAGCGGGGGGGCACCCTACGAGCAGTACTTC. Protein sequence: CASRSGGAPYEQYF.

The CDR3 nucleotides are TGTGCCAGCAGTTTATCGCCGGGGACGTTCTCCTACGAGCAGTACTTC. It yields the protein CASSLSPGTFSYEQYF. This sequence joins TRBV27 and TRBJ2-7; perhaps D is TRBD1 or TRBD2 (5 bases each). CDR1 and CDR2 (germline): MNHEY, SMNVEV (reference sequence). The V end lost 0 bases, the J end lost 0 bases, and 12 bases lay between the germline ends. The CDR3 consists of 16 residues.

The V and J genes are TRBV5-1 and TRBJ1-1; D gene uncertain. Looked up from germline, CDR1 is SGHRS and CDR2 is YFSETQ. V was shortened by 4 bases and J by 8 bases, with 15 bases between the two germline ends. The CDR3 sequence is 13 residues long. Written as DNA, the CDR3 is TGCGCCAGCAGCAAACCCCCCACAGCCGAAGCTTTCTTT. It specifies CASSKPPTAEAFF.

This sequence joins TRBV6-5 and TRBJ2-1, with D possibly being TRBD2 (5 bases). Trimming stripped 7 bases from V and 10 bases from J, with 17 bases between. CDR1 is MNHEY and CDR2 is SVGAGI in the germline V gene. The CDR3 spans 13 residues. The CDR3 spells CASILGPGMEQFF. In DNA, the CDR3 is TGTGCCAGCATCCTAGGACCGGGAATGGAGCAGTTCTTC.

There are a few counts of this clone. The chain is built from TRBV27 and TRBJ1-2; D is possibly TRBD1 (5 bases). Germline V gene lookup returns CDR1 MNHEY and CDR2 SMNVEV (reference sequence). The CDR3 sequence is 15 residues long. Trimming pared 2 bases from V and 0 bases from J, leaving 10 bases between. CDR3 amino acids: CASSLHGGSNYGYTF. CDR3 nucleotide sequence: TGTGCCAGCAGTTTACACGGGGGATCTAACTATGGCTACACCTTC.

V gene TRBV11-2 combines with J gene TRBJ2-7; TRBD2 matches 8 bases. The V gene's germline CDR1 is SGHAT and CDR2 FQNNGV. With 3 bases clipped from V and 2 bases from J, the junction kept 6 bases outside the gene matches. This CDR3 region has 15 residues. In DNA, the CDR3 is TGTGCCAGCAGCTTGACTAGCGACTATACCTACGAGCAGTACTTC. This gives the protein CASSLTSDYTYEQYF.